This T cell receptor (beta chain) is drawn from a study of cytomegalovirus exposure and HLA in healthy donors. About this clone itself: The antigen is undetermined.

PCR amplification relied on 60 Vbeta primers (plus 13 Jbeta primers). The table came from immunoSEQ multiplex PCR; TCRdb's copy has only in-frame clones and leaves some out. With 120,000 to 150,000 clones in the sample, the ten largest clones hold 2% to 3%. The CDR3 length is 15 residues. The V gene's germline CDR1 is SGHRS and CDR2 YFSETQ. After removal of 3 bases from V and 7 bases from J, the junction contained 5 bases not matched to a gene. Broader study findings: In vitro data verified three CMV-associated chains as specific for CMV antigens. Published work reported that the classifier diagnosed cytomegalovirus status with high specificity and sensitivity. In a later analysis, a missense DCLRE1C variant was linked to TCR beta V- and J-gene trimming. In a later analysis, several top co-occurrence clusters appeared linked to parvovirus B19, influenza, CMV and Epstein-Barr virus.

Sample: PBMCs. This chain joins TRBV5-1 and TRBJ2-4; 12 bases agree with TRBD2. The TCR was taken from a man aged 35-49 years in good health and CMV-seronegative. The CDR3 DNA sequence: TGCGCCAGCAGCTCCACCCTAGCGGGGGGGAACATTCAGTACTTC. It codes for CASSSTLAGGNIQYF. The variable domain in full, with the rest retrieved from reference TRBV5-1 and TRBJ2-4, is KAGVTQTPRYLIKTRGQQVTLSCSPISGHRSVSWYQQTPGQGLQFLFEYFSETQRNKGNFPGRFSGRQFSNSRSEMNVSTLELGDSALYLCASSSTLAGGNIQYFGAGTRLSVL.